This T cell receptor delta chain was sequenced for a study of gamma-delta chains in newborns, infants, children. Study context: Innate gammadelta T cells reportedly expand polyclonally right after birth, driven by microbial exposure, per the title.

The CDR3 length is 19 residues. The germline gives CDR1 GEAIGNYY, CDR2 EKD. TCRdb re-identified clones in the reads via CATT. Of about 8,000 delta-chain clones listed, around 1.6% are singletons. In the case of this clone: TCRdb has a much larger clone's protein, which differs at residue 2 from the translation of this DNA, likely because of a read error; what is shown is the protein translated from the DNA.

This chain uses TRDV2 with TRDJ3; 12 nucleotides agree with TRDD3. This TCR derives from a child who was a newborn, infant or young child, either healthy, febrile or measles-vaccinated (not recorded which). The sample was blood. The CDR3 here is CSCDLLGDTSSWDTRQMFF. In nucleotides, the CDR3 is TGTTCCTGTGACCTACTGGGGGATACAAGCTCCTGGGACACCCGACAGATGTTTTTC.